These 2 T cell receptor beta chains were sequenced from one sample in a study of blood T cell repertoires in COVID-19. The assay was immunoSEQ multiplex PCR, and TCRdb's table has in-frame clones only and misses some. This repertoire shows about 150,000 clones, around four fifths found once; its top ten account for around 8.4%. What was sequenced was peripheral blood. The receptors here all came from a woman older than 75 with COVID-19, enrolled during active disease.

This clone appeared a single time. V gene TRBV5-4 combines with J gene TRBJ2-5, with TRBD2 matching 10 bases. The CDR3 extends over 16 amino acids. The V segment lost 2 bases and the J segment 4 bases; nucleotides outside the gene matches: 8. CDR1 and CDR2 from the germline V gene are SGHNT and YYREEE (reference sequence). The CDR3 coding sequence is TGTGCCAGCAGCTTCGGGAGCGGGGGGGCCTCAGAGACCCAGTACTTC. It specifies CASSFGSGGASETQYF.

J is TRBJ2-7 and V is TRBV3-1 (or the pseudogene TRBV3-2); 9 nucleotides match TRBD2. The CDR3 has 16 residues. With 4 bases clipped from V and 6 bases from J, the junction kept 13 bases outside the gene matches. From germline, CDR1 is LGHDT and CDR2 YNNKEL (reference sequence). CDR3 nucleotides: TGTGCCAGCAGCCCCCCAAAAGCGGGAGGTGTAGGCGAGCAGTACTTC. It yields the protein CASSPPKAGGVGEQYF.